This T cell receptor beta chain was found in a study of Tregs in tolerant kidney transplant recipients (dated by TCRdb to 2018 to 2020). Describing the broader study: TCRbeta sequencing was used in the study to identify donor-specific regulatory T cells before combined kidney and bone marrow transplantation, and the identified cells were then tracked after transplant. TCRbeta repertoire sequencing was used in a few healthy controls to compare several ways of expanding Tregs specific for an allogeneic donor.

V lost 3 bases and J lost 5 bases; the stretch between them is 4 bases long. The CDR3 measures 10 amino acids from cysteine to phenylalanine. Only the CDR3 part of the read is kept: 30 bases, read in frame from the first base. CDR1 SQVTM and CDR2 ANQGSEA were looked up in the germline V gene. Regarding this clone: The clone's antigen remains unknown. Base-call qualities are not available, and no considerably larger clone is one nucleotide away.

Study-level results and caveats: The study was constrained by small patient numbers, and validation of the findings is required in larger populations and under other immunosuppression protocols. Biological reproducibility was not examined directly, but technical replication error appeared to be minimal. Expanding Tregs with activated donor B cells appeared to identify the most biologically relevant and donor-specific TCRbeta repertoire.

For TCRbeta CDR3 sequencing, genomic DNA was extracted from sorted cells using the QIAGEN DNeasy Blood and Tissue Kit. Through immunoSEQ, high-throughput TCRbeta CDR3 sequencing was done commercially, including PCR amplification with internal controls and bias correction. Per the original workflow: Unique productive TCRbeta sequences were defined by CDR3 nucleotide sequence where primers matched, and otherwise by CDR3 amino acid sequence together with Vbeta and Jbeta genes. To correct sorting error, sequences shared between sorted populations at a frequency ratio of 2:1 or less were removed; the rest were assigned to the higher population. Donor-reactive sequences were defined as at least 5-fold expanded in CFSE-low cells versus unstimulated cells, with frequency of at least 0.01% in CFSE-low cells. Repertoire divergence was quantified by Jensen-Shannon divergence using the top 100 TCRbeta sequences ranked by frequency. For samples with multiple sequencing runs, sorting error was corrected separately for each run before the runs were pooled. In its TCRdb copy, this immuneACCESS table keeps in-frame sequences only and misses some clones. Where compared with another copy, unresolved V genes explain less than half of these, and the others have no known cause. The V and J calls and clone size are taken from that table; D and trimming were inferred from the DNA. The sample table records roughly 46,000 clones; about 90% of these occur just once. In total, the top ten clones hold about 0.63% of the sample.

Thawed PBMCs were FACS-sorted into unstimulated Tregs (CD4+CD25+CD127-), CD4+ non-Tregs (CD4+CD25-), CD4 cells and CD8 cells. Thawed PBMCs were rested overnight at 37 degrees C with about 180 IU/ml IL-2 before Treg sorting. Healthy control blood came either as purchased buffy coats or from healthy volunteers. Healthy control blood was processed to PBMCs with a Ficoll density gradient and then cryopreserved, whereas patient PBMCs were collected both before and after transplant. This chain joins TRBV29-1 to TRBJ1-2; a confident D gene designation cannot be given. The clonotype was recovered from a human donor in good health. Source material: Tregs from blood. The CDR3 in this case is CSVEGYGYTF. DNA sequence: TGCAGCGTTGAGGGGTATGGCTACACCTTC.